These T cell receptor beta chains were read from a single sample in a study of response to subunit inactivated influenza vaccine. TCRdb independently ran MiXCR on the RT-PCR reads; one entry per CDR3 protein. The sample lists hundreds of thousands of distinct CDR3 sequences; over 9.5% were seen once. Sequencing used PBMCs from blood, obtained on the day of vaccination. The origin of the receptors is a man aged 45-65 years who received an inactivated influenza vaccine. CDR3s include the opening cysteine and the closing phenylalanine or tryptophan. A D gene is named only where the DNA matches it firmly. Expanded clones get a size class; other rows say once, few or many, or leave the size out.

.,TRBV10-3,TRBJ2-7,TRBD1,CAIAPLMTGEVEQYF,TGTGCCATCGCCCCTCTCATGACAGGGGAAGTCGAGCAGTACTTC
few,TRBV4-1,TRBJ2-7,.,CASSQDNIRGDLRNEQYF,TGCGCCAGCAGCCAAGATAACATAAGAGGTGACCTTCGGAACGAGCAGTACTTC
many,TRBV19,TRBJ2-7,.,CASSPSGGTVAYEQYF,TGTGCCAGTAGTCCCTCCGGAGGGACGGTCGCCTACGAGCAGTACTTC
few,TRBV20-1,TRBJ1-1,.,CSAIGVREAFF,TGCAGTGCTATAGGGGTCCGTGAAGCTTTCTTT
many,TRBV20-1,TRBJ1-6,TRBD1,CSARDRTSSPLHF,TGCAGTGCTAGGGACAGGACCAGTTCACCCCTCCACTTT
.,TRBV12-3/TRBV12-4,TRBJ1-4,.,CASRQYNEKLFF,TGTGCCAGCAGACAGTACAATGAAAAACTGTTTTTT
many,TRBV20-1,TRBJ2-7,TRBD1,CSARERQGSDSEQYF,TGCAGTGCTAGAGAACGACAGGGGTCTGACTCCGAGCAGTACTTC
.,TRBV5-1,TRBJ2-7,.,CASSYDTTSSYEQYF,TGCGCCAGCAGCTACGATACGACTAGTTCCTACGAGCAGTACTTC
few,TRBV9,TRBJ1-2,.,CASSGAGNYGYTF,TGTGCCAGCAGCGGGGCAGGGAACTATGGCTACACCTTC
.,TRBV7-2,TRBJ2-1,.,CASSLAFFRGNEQFF,TGTGCCAGCAGCTTAGCGTTTTTCCGGGGCAATGAGCAGTTCTTC
many,TRBV29-1,TRBJ2-1,.,CSVVRSGRYNEQFF,TGCAGCGTTGTCCGGTCGGGGCGTTACAATGAGCAGTTCTTC
.,TRBV3-1,TRBJ2-1,TRBD2,CASSQELLAGGQEQFF,TGTGCCAGCAGCCAAGAATTACTAGCGGGGGGGCAAGAGCAGTTCTTC
few,TRBV3-1,TRBJ2-5,.,CASSHPPSGNWETQYF,TGTGCCAGCAGCCATCCGCCATCGGGGAACTGGGAGACCCAGTACTTC
many,TRBV6-2/TRBV6-3,TRBJ2-1,TRBD2,CASSSISGRVYNEQFF,TGTGCCAGCAGTTCAATAAGCGGGAGAGTCTACAATGAGCAGTTCTTC
few,TRBV6-1,TRBJ1-1,.,CASSPFLNTEAFF,TGTGCCAGCAGCCCATTCTTGAACACTGAAGCTTTCTTT
.,TRBV5-1,TRBJ2-3,TRBD1,CASSLPSGTGDGTDTQYF,TGCGCCAGCAGCTTGCCCTCGGGAACAGGGGATGGCACAGATACGCAGTATTTT
many,TRBV30,TRBJ1-1,.,CACYTGQLNTEAFF,TGTGCCTGCTACACTGGACAGCTGAACACTGAAGCTTTCTTT
many,TRBV20-1,TRBJ1-5,.,CSVGNQPQHF,TGCAGTGTGGGGAATCAGCCCCAGCATTTT